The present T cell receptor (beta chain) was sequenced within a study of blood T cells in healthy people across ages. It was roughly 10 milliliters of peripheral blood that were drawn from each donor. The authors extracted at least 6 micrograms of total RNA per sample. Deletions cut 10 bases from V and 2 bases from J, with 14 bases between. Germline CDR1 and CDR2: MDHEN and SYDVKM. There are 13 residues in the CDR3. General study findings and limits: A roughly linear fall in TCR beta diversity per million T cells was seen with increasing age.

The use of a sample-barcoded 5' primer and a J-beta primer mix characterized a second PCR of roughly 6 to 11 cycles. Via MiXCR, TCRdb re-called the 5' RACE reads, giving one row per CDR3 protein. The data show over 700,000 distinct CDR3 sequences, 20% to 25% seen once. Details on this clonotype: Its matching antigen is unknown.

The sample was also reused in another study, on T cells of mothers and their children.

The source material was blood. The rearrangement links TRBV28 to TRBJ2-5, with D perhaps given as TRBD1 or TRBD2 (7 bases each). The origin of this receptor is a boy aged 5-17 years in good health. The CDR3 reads CAIQGGVQETQYF. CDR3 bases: TGTGCCATCCAGGGGGGGGTACAAGAGACCCAGTACTTC.